These T cell receptor beta chains were read from a single sample in a study of blood T cell repertoires in COVID-19. The repertoire was sequenced with immunoSEQ multiplex PCR; TCRdb's copy has only in-frame clones and lacks some. The sample shows a few hundred thousand clones, around 84% of them seen only once. The source material was PBMCs or T cells enriched from blood (not recorded which). All receptors come from a man between 25 and 39 years old with acute COVID-19. CDR3s include the opening cysteine and the closing phenylalanine or tryptophan. The D gene is left open where the match is weak. Size tells how often a clone was seen (once, few, many) or the class of an expanded clone, and some rows leave it out.

V gene	J gene	D gene	clone size	CDR3 protein	CDR3 DNA
TRBV11-2	TRBJ2-1	TRBD2	NA	CASSLVGGGWSEQFF	TGTGCCAGCAGCTTAGTTGGGGGGGGTTGGAGTGAGCAGTTCTTC
TRBV13	TRBJ2-5	NA	NA	CASSPGPAGETQYF	TGTGCCAGCAGCCCGGGTCCAGCGGGAGAGACCCAGTACTTC
TRBV9	TRBJ1-1	NA	NA	CASSVVGRGGGTEAFF	TGTGCCAGCAGCGTAGTCGGAAGGGGAGGGGGCACTGAAGCTTTCTTT
TRBV11-1	TRBJ1-1	NA	NA	CASSLLSVNTEAFF	TGTGCCAGCAGCTTACTGTCGGTGAACACTGAAGCTTTCTTT
TRBV5-1	TRBJ2-6	TRBD1	NA	CASSLQGAVSGANVLTF	TGCGCCAGCAGCTTGCAGGGGGCGGTCTCTGGGGCCAACGTCCTGACTTTC
TRBV12-3/TRBV12-4	TRBJ1-1	NA	NA	CASSFQGNTEAFF	TGTGCCAGCAGTTTTCAGGGGAACACTGAAGCTTTCTTT
TRBV19	TRBJ1-5	TRBD1	NA	CASRGTVGNQPQHF	TGTGCCAGTAGGGGGACAGTCGGGAACCAGCCCCAGCATTTT
TRBV30	TRBJ2-2	NA	few	CAWSVVGRNTGELFF	TGTGCCTGGAGTGTGGTCGGGAGGAACACCGGGGAGCTGTTTTTT
TRBV15	TRBJ2-1	NA	NA	CATSIGGSGRYNEQFF	TGTGCCACCAGCATTGGAGGGAGCGGAAGGTACAATGAGCAGTTCTTC
TRBV6-5	TRBJ1-1	TRBD1	NA	CASSLGTGVNTEAFF	TGTGCCAGCTCCTTGGGGACAGGGGTGAACACTGAAGCTTTCTTT
TRBV3-1/TRBV3-2	TRBJ2-3	TRBD2	NA	CASSQERLAGGKATDTQYF	TGTGCCAGCAGCCAAGAACGGCTAGCGGGAGGGAAAGCCACAGATACGCAGTATTTT
TRBV7-9	TRBJ2-3	NA	NA	CASRDVLVAPDTQYF	TGTGCCAGCCGTGATGTCCTCGTGGCCCCCGATACGCAGTATTTT
TRBV6-4	TRBJ1-1	TRBD1	NA	CASSAGGLMNTEAFF	TGTGCCAGCAGTGCAGGGGGACTGATGAACACTGAAGCTTTCTTT
TRBV7-3	TRBJ2-1	TRBD2	once	CASSLSHTSGTYNEQFF	TGTGCCAGCAGCTTAAGTCACACTAGCGGTACCTACAATGAGCAGTTCTTC
TRBV7-9	TRBJ1-1	TRBD1	NA	CASSSRTGMNTEAFF	TGTGCCAGCAGCTCCCGGACAGGAATGAACACTGAAGCTTTCTTT
TRBV2	TRBJ1-1	NA	NA	CASKNSRVNTEAFF	TGTGCCAGCAAGAATTCGAGAGTGAACACTGAAGCTTTCTTT
TRBV19	TRBJ1-1	NA	NA	CASSATGGTEAFF	TGTGCCAGTAGTGCTACCGGCGGGACTGAAGCTTTCTTT
TRBV6-5	TRBJ2-5	TRBD2	NA	CASSPSGRARETQYF	TGTGCCAGCAGCCCAAGCGGGAGGGCGAGGGAGACCCAGTACTTC
TRBV7-6	TRBJ1-1	NA	NA	CASSSGGLWGTEAFF	TGTGCCAGCAGCTCAGGAGGGCTTTGGGGCACTGAAGCTTTCTTT
TRBV11-2	TRBJ2-5	TRBD1	NA	CASSPGQGLTIQETQYF	TGTGCCAGCAGCCCCGGACAGGGGCTAACCATCCAAGAGACCCAGTACTTC
TRBV7-6	TRBJ2-2	TRBD2	NA	CASSLLAGGPTGELFF	TGTGCCAGCAGCCTACTAGCGGGAGGGCCAACAGGGGAGCTGTTTTTT
TRBV19	TRBJ2-3	NA	once	CASSIRRREDTQYF	TGTGCCAGTAGTATACGGCGGAGGGAGGATACGCAGTATTTT
TRBV5-1	TRBJ1-1	NA	NA	CASSYKMNTEAFF	TGTGCCAGCAGCTACAAGATGAACACTGAAGCTTTCTTT
TRBV19	TRBJ1-1	NA	NA	CASSFGYPGNTEAFF	TGTGCCAGTAGTTTTGGGTATCCGGGAAACACTGAAGCTTTCTTT
TRBV30	TRBJ1-2	NA	once	CAWSAGGNYGYTF	TGTGCCTGGAGTGCGGGGGGGAACTATGGCTACACCTTC
TRBV28	TRBJ1-2	NA	NA	CASTGTGLYGYTF	TGTGCCAGCACCGGGACGGGACTTTATGGCTACACCTTC
TRBV7-6	TRBJ1-1	TRBD1	NA	CASSFPRGHPGQGRAFF	TGTGCCAGCAGCTTTCCGCGGGGGCACCCGGGACAGGGTAGAGCTTTCTTT
TRBV11-1	TRBJ1-3	NA	NA	CASSPLVGANTIYF	TGTGCCAGCAGCCCGTTGGTTGGGGCCAACACCATATATTTT
TRBV19	TRBJ1-1	NA	NA	CASSIEWPGVAFF	TGTGCCAGTAGTATTGAATGGCCGGGGGTAGCTTTCTTT
TRBV30	TRBJ1-5	NA	NA	CAWGGDNNQPQHF	TGTGCCTGGGGTGGGGACAACAATCAGCCCCAGCATTTT
TRBV11-3	TRBJ1-2	TRBD1	few	CASSLDPQGPFEGYTF	TGTGCCAGCAGCTTAGATCCACAGGGGCCCTTTGAGGGCTACACCTTC
TRBV7-2	TRBJ1-3	TRBD1	once	CASSFTGEGNTIYF	TGTGCCAGCAGCTTCACAGGGGAAGGAAACACCATATATTTT
TRBV5-5	TRBJ1-5	NA	NA	CASSFTVVGDQPQHF	TGTGCCAGCAGCTTTACAGTGGTCGGTGATCAGCCCCAGCATTTT
TRBV6-5	TRBJ2-2	TRBD2	once	CASRVTSGMAGELFF	TGTGCCAGCAGGGTAACTAGCGGGATGGCCGGGGAGCTGTTTTTT
TRBV29-1	TRBJ2-3	TRBD1	NA	CSALRGQDPHTDTQYF	TGCAGCGCCCTCAGAGGACAGGACCCTCACACAGATACGCAGTATTTT
TRBV7-9	TRBJ1-4	TRBD1	NA	CASSSLDRVNEKLFF	TGTGCCAGCAGCTCATTGGACAGGGTTAATGAAAAACTGTTTTTT
TRBV3-1/TRBV3-2	TRBJ1-6	NA	NA	CASSLTGLNSPLHF	TGTGCCAGCAGCCTTACAGGGTTAAATTCACCCCTCCACTTT
TRBV5-4	TRBJ2-1	NA	NA	CASSLVGGNNEQFF	TGTGCCAGCAGCTTGGTTGGAGGGAACAATGAGCAGTTCTTC
TRBV19	TRBJ1-1	TRBD1	NA	CASSFRTGVVF	TGTGCCAGTAGTTTCCGGACAGGGGTTGTCTTT
TRBV2	TRBJ1-1	NA	few	CASGQNTEAFF	TGTGCCTCGGGACAGAACACTGAAGCTTTCTTT
TRBV5-1	TRBJ1-3	NA	few	CASSLAGANSGNTIYF	TGCGCCAGCAGCTTAGCCGGAGCGAATTCTGGAAACACCATATATTTT
TRBV3-1/TRBV3-2	TRBJ2-2	NA	many	CASRPPGGLNTGELFF	TGTGCCAGCAGACCTCCTGGGGGCCTCAACACCGGGGAGCTGTTTTTT
TRBV11-2	TRBJ1-3	NA	NA	CASSLALLSGNTIYF	TGTGCCAGCAGCTTGGCCCTTTTGTCTGGAAACACCATATATTTT
TRBV20-1	TRBJ2-1	NA	NA	CSASVGLRWDEQFF	TGCAGTGCTAGTGTAGGACTCCGTTGGGATGAGCAGTTCTTC
TRBV24-1	TRBJ2-2	TRBD1	NA	CATSDYTGAGELFF	TGTGCCACCAGTGATTATACAGGGGCCGGGGAGCTGTTTTTT
TRBV20-1	TRBJ1-1	NA	NA	CSASGESDTEAFF	TGCAGTGCTAGTGGGGAGAGCGACACTGAAGCTTTCTTT
TRBV28	TRBJ1-2	NA	few	CASSLSGANYGYTF	TGTGCCAGCAGTTTATCGGGAGCTAACTATGGCTACACCTTC